These 9 T cell receptor beta chains originate from one sample sequenced in a study of CD4 T cells in relation to SARS-CoV-2 and coronaviruses. TCRdb keeps only in-frame clones here, not all; method: immunoSEQ multiplex PCR. Of about 18,000 clones detected, approximately 80% appear once; the ten largest clones hold roughly a quarter. For these TCRs, the target antigens are not known. Before the COVID-19 pandemic, during about 2011-2019, CD4+ T cells were taken from unexposed donors. After about 10 days of culture, CD4+ T cells were isolated. Sequencing was performed on CD4+ T cells from PBMCs, cultured in vitro. All receptors come from a human donor in good health.

The CDR3 protein is CASRHREKLFF. The CDR3 nucleotides read TGTGCCAGCAGGCATAGGGAAAAACTGTTTTTT. This rearrangement joins TRBV12-3 or TRBV12-4 to TRBJ1-4; the D is unclear. The ends were cut back, 6 bases at V and 8 bases at J, with 7 bases in the middle. The CDR3 has 11 amino acids.

The chain links TRBV30 to TRBJ1-1, with D perhaps TRBD1 (5 bases). The CDR3 loop spans 15 amino acids. The V end lost 3 bases, the J end lost 6 bases, and 20 bases lay between the germline ends. Germline V gene data show CDR1 as GTSNPN and CDR2 as SVGIG (reference sequence). In nucleotides, the CDR3 is TGTGCCTGGAGCCCCGGACATTCACCTTGGGCTGAAGCTTTCTTT. Translated: CAWSPGHSPWAEAFF.

The chain couples TRBV28 to TRBJ2-7; perhaps TRBD2 as D (6 bases). The V gene lost 8 bases and the J gene lost 3 bases, with 17 bases spanning the gap. Germline loops: CDR1 MDHEN, CDR2 SYDVKM. The CDR3 contains 14 residues. The CDR3 sequence: CASWGDGPRYEQYF. CDR3 sequence (DNA): TGTGCCAGCTGGGGGGACGGGCCGCGCTACGAGCAGTACTTC.

This rearrangement joins TRBV28 to TRBJ2-7; D is possibly TRBD1 (6 bases). This CDR3 has 14 residues. Germline values: CDR1 MDHEN, CDR2 SYDVKM. Trimming left V 5 bases short and J 2 bases short, with 13 bases between. The CDR3 bases are TGTGCCAGCAGTCCGACGGACAGACCCTACGAGCAGTACTTC. Its protein is CASSPTDRPYEQYF.

This clone appeared once. DNA for the CDR3: TGTGCCAGCAGCCAAATCAATGAGCAGTTCTTC. Residues: CASSQINEQFF. The rearrangement uses TRBV3-1 (or the pseudogene TRBV3-2) and TRBJ2-1; D is undetermined. The CDR3 length is 11 residues. Germline V lookup: CDR1 LGHDT, CDR2 YNNKEL (reference sequence). V dropped 2 bases and J dropped 6 bases, with 2 bases sitting between them.

This chain links TRBV6-5 with TRBJ2-6, with D unresolved. CDR1 and CDR2 (germline): MNHEY, SVGAGI. V dropped 6 bases and J dropped 1 base, with 7 bases sitting between them. The CDR3 has 14 amino acids. The CDR3 protein is CASRVESGANVLTF. The DNA for the CDR3 is TGTGCCAGCAGAGTGGAGTCTGGGGCCAACGTCCTGACTTTC.

The genes are TRBV5-1 and TRBJ2-2, with 8 positions matching TRBD2. V trimming: 1 base; J trimming: 4 bases; junction bases outside the gene matches: 0. The germline CDR1 and CDR2 sequences are SGHRS and YFSETQ. This CDR3 comprises 14 residues. The CDR3 nucleotides read TGCGCCAGCAGCTTGAGCGGGAGCACCGGGGAGCTGTTTTTT. It yields the protein CASSLSGSTGELFF.

This sequence joins TRBV7-9 and TRBJ2-1, with TRBD2 matching over 13 bases. CDR1 is SEHNR and CDR2 is FQNEAQ in the germline V gene (reference sequence). Trimming cost V 5 bases and J 6 bases; bases outside gene matches: 7. This CDR3 region has 16 residues. Here the CDR3 reads CASSPSGTSGTNEQFF. CDR3 nucleotides: TGTGCCAGCAGCCCATCCGGGACTAGCGGGACCAATGAGCAGTTCTTC.

The chain combines TRBV7-9 with TRBJ1-4, with D perhaps TRBD1 (5 bases). CDR1 is SEHNR and CDR2 is FQNEAQ in the germline V gene (reference sequence). The CDR3 has 15 amino acids. Trimming removed 5 bases at V and 0 bases at J, with 10 bases between. The CDR3 here is CASSPPGATNEKLFF. CDR3 nucleotide sequence: TGTGCCAGCAGCCCGCCGGGGGCAACTAATGAAAAACTGTTTTTT.